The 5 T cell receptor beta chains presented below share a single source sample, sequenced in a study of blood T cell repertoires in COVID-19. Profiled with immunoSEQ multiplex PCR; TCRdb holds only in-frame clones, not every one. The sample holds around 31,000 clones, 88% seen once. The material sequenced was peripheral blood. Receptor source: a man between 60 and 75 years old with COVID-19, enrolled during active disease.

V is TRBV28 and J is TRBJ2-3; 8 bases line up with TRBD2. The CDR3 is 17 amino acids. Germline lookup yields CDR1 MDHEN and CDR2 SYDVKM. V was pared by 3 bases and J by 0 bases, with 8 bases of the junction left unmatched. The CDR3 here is CASSLAGGGSSTDTQYF. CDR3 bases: TGTGCCAGCAGTTTGGCGGGGGGAGGGTCTAGCACAGATACGCAGTATTTT.

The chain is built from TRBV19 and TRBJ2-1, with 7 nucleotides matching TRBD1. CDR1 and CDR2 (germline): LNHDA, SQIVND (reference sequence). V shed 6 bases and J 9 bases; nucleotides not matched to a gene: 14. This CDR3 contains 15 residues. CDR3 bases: TGTGCCAGTAGCTGGGGCCAGACAGGGTCGGGTGAGCAGTTCTTC. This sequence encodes CASSWGQTGSGEQFF. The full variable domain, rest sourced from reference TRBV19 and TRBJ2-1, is DGGITQSPKYLFRKEGQNVTLSCEQNLNHDAMYWYRQDPGQGLRLIYYSQIVNDFQKGDIAEGYSVSREKKESFPLTVTSAQKNPTAFYLCASSWGQTGSGEQFFGPGTRLTVL.

In DNA form, the CDR3 reads TGTGCCAGCAGTGAATCTACGCAGGGCGGTTCACCCCTCCACTTT. Encoded protein: CASSESTQGGSPLHF. This chain uses TRBV2 with TRBJ1-6; a possible D gene is TRBD1 (5 bases). V shed 2 bases and J shed 9 bases, with 14 bases lying between them. This CDR3 has 15 residues. Germline V lookup: CDR1 SNHLY, CDR2 FYNNEI.

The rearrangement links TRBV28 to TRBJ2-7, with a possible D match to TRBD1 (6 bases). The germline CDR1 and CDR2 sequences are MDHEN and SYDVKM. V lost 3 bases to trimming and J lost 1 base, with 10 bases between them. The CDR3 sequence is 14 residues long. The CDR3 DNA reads TGTGCCAGCAGTTTTTACGACAGGTCCTACGAGCAGTACTTC. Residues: CASSFYDRSYEQYF.

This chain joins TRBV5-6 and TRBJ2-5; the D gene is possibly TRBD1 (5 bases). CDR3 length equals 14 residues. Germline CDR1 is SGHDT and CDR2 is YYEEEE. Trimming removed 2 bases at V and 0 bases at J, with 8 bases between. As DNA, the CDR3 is TGTGCCAGCAGCTTTCAACAGGACCAAGAGACCCAGTACTTC. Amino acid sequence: CASSFQQDQETQYF.